These 16 T cell receptor beta chains originate from one sample sequenced in a study of radiotherapy plus CTLA-4 blockade in lung cancer (dated by TCRdb to the late 2010s). The library was produced with the immunoSEQ multiplex PCR assay. Sourced from immuneACCESS, this table was stored by TCRdb with only in-frame sequences that have V and J called. A share of the clones is absent; for the studies checked, an unresolved V gene accounts for under half, and the remainder has no known explanation. In all, the sample holds around 72,000 clones, and around 82% of those were seen once. Jointly, the top ten make up around 7% of the sample. Sequenced material: peripheral blood, taken from a patient treated with radiotherapy plus ipilimumab. These receptors came from a human donor with non-small cell lung cancer who had a complete response to radiotherapy plus ipilimumab.

The rearrangement links TRBV5-4 to TRBJ2-1, with 8 bases fitting TRBD2. CDR3 size: 19 residues. The germline V gene encodes CDR1 SGHNT and CDR2 YYREEE (reference sequence). J lost 5 bases, V lost 0 bases, and 16 bases had no gene match. The DNA for the CDR3 is TGTGCCAGCAGCTTGGGGCTAGCGGGTGTGACGATTCTCCACAATGAGCAGTTCTTC. This codes for CASSLGLAGVTILHNEQFF. The entire variable domain, with the rest obtained from reference TRBV5-4 and TRBJ2-1, is as follows: ETGVTQSPTHLIKTRGQQVTLRCSSQSGHNTVSWYQQALGQGPQFIFQYYREEENGRGNFPPRFSGLQFPNYSSELNVNALELDDSALYLCASSLGLAGVTILHNEQFFGPGTRLTVL.

The chain joins TRBV5-4 to TRBJ1-3; tentative D call: TRBD1 (5 bases). Germline-derived CDR1 and CDR2 are SGHNT and YYREEE (reference sequence). The length of the CDR3 is 16 residues. Trimming shortened V by 4 bases and J by 0 bases, and 14 bases separated the two germline ends. The chain's CDR3 is CASSQGGAGSGNTIYF. In nucleotides, the CDR3 is TGTGCCAGCAGCCAGGGAGGAGCCGGCTCTGGAAACACCATATATTTT.

The chain joins TRBV21-1 to TRBJ2-7; no DNA check was done on the table's D call, TRBD1. TRBV21-1 is a listed pseudogene. This CDR3 is built from 14 residues. The CDR3 sequence: CASSKETAYVGQYV. The CDR3 DNA follows: TGTGCCAGCAGCAAAGAGACAGCCTACGTGGGGCAGTACGTC.

The chain employs TRBV7-9 and TRBJ2-6, with D unclear. The germline V gene encodes CDR1 SEHNR and CDR2 FQNEAQ (reference sequence). Between the trimmed V and J ends, which lost 0 bases and 4 bases, there was a span of 13 bases. This CDR3 has 17 residues. CDR3 amino acids: CASSLALRWPGANVLTF. The DNA for the CDR3 is TGTGCCAGCAGCTTAGCGCTCAGGTGGCCAGGGGCCAACGTCCTGACTTTC.

This chain uses TRBV6-1 with TRBJ2-3; 11 nucleotides align to TRBD2. Losses at the gene ends were 1 base for V and 8 bases for J; bases not matched to a gene: 5. The CDR3 length is 15 residues. Germline CDR1 MNHNS, CDR2 SASEGT. The chain's CDR3 is CASSEDTSGGSTQYF. The CDR3, as DNA: TGTGCCAGCAGTGAAGACACTAGCGGGGGATCTACGCAGTATTTT.

This clone was observed a single time. The CDR3 nucleotides read TGTGCCAGCAGCGGGCTACAGGGAATTGCTGGCTACACCTTC. It translates to CASSGLQGIAGYTF. V gene TRBV2 combines with J gene TRBJ1-2; D is perhaps TRBD1 (6 bases). Germline lookup yields CDR1 SNHLY and CDR2 FYNNEI. V lost 6 bases and J 7 bases, leaving 18 bases between the germline ends. The CDR3 is made up of 14 amino acids.

The V and J genes are TRBV5-5 and TRBJ2-7; perhaps TRBD2 as D (6 bases). The germline CDR1 and CDR2 sequences are SGHKS and YYEKEE (reference sequence). The CDR3 contains 16 residues. Trimming took 0 bases from V and 3 from J, leaving 16 bases between them. In nucleotides, the CDR3 is TGTGCCAGCAGCTTGGATGGAGGGTCAACCCTCTACGAGCAGTACTTC. Translation gives CASSLDGGSTLYEQYF.

This chain uses TRBV7-6 with TRBJ2-7; 11 positions match TRBD2. Germline values: CDR1 SGHVS, CDR2 FNYEAQ. V lost 5 bases and J lost 6; bases outside the gene matches: 3. CDR3 length: 13 residues. CDR3 sequence: CASSALAGGEQYV. For the CDR3, the DNA is TGTGCCAGCAGCGCCCTAGCGGGAGGCGAGCAGTACGTC.

The gene calls are TRBV30 and TRBJ2-1, with unresolved D. Trimming pared 2 bases from V and 4 bases from J, leaving 3 bases between. This CDR3 has 11 amino acids. Germline assignment: CDR1 GTSNPN and CDR2 SVGIG (reference sequence). The CDR3 sequence is CAWSTYNEQFF. The DNA of the CDR3 is TGTGCCTGGAGTACATACAATGAGCAGTTCTTC.

This chain uses TRBV11-2 with TRBJ2-7, with 7 positions matching TRBD1. This CDR3 contains 13 residues. Trimming took 5 bases from V and 6 from J; bases not matched to a gene: 7. Germline loops: CDR1 SGHAT, CDR2 FQNNGV. In DNA form, the CDR3 reads TGTGCCAGCAGCGCCTACAGGGGTCGCGAGCAGTACGTC. It encodes CASSAYRGREQYV.

V is TRBV4-3 and J is TRBJ1-4, with 8 positions matching TRBD1. Germline V gene lookup returns CDR1 LGHNA and CDR2 YSLEER. Trimming at V came to 1 base and at J to 2 bases, leaving 12 bases not matched to a gene. The CDR3 is 19 amino acids. Here the CDR3 DNA reads TGCGCCAGCAGCCAAGGGGGGTTTGGACAGGGATGGACTAATGAAAAACTGTTTTTT. Protein product: CASSQGGFGQGWTNEKLFF.

The rearrangement links TRBV19 to TRBJ1-1, with 9 bases matching TRBD1. The CDR3 loop spans 13 amino acids. V was pared by 7 bases and J by 13 bases, with 13 bases of the junction left unmatched. Germline V gene data show CDR1 as LNHDA and CDR2 as SQIVND (reference sequence). The CDR3 reads CASTQQGAHLIFF. CDR3 nucleotide sequence: TGTGCCAGTACCCAACAGGGGGCGCATCTTATTTTCTTT.

The J gene is TRBJ1-5, the V gene TRBV28; TRBD1 is a possible D gene (5 bases). This CDR3 spans 18 amino acids. The ends were cut back, 4 bases at V and 6 bases at J, with 25 bases in the middle. Germline V lookup: CDR1 MDHEN, CDR2 SYDVKM. The CDR3 loop reads CASSSGWGAGTGGQPQHF. Here the CDR3 DNA reads TGTGCCAGCAGTTCTGGGTGGGGTGCAGGGACGGGTGGTCAGCCCCAGCATTTT.

V usage is TRBV7-9 and J usage is TRBJ1-5, with D possibly TRBD1 on 5 matching bases. The CDR3 has 16 residues. Germline CDR1 is SEHNR and CDR2 is FQNEAQ (reference sequence). The V end was cut by 5 bases, the J end by 5 bases, with 19 bases between. DNA for the CDR3: TGTGCCAGCAGCCCCGTCACAGGTAGGGGCGATCAGCCCCAGCATTTT. The encoded protein is CASSPVTGRGDQPQHF.

This rearrangement joins TRBV19 to TRBJ1-2; tentatively, D is TRBD1 (5 bases). In germline, CDR1 is LNHDA, CDR2 SQIVND (reference sequence). CDR3 size: 14 residues. Trimming took 2 bases from V and 4 from J, leaving 11 bases between them. CDR3 DNA sequence: TGTGCCAGTAGTATAAATCCAGGGAGCTATGGCTACACCTTC. This translates into CASSINPGSYGYTF.

This clone has more than one count but fewer than ten. The chain links TRBV18 to TRBJ1-5; unclear D gene. V gave up 2 bases and J gave up 0 bases, with 5 bases separating them. Germline lookup yields CDR1 KGHSH and CDR2 LQKENI. The CDR3 spans 14 residues. Written as DNA, the CDR3 is TGTGCCAGCTCACCAGGGTTTAGCAATCAGCCCCAGCATTTT. Protein product: CASSPGFSNQPQHF.